Sequencing of this T cell receptor (beta chain) was carried out in a study of CD8+ T cells in alopecia areata. V gave up 8 bases and J gave up 4 bases, with 12 bases separating them. Looked up from germline, CDR1 is MNHEY and CDR2 is SVGAGI. The CDR3 runs 12 residues. General observations from the study: A large proportion of expanded lesional clones were detected persisting in scalp and blood during tofacitinib.

Regarding treatment: oral pan-JAK inhibitor, 5-10 mg twice daily. This clone showed up just a few times. What it binds is unknown. As the sequencing template, cDNA was produced by extracting RNA and reverse transcribing it. Data came from immunoSEQ multiplex PCR; TCRdb stores just in-frame clones and leaves some out. The data hold 150,000 to 200,000 clones, with 40% to 65% observed a single time. The starting material was CD8+ T cells sorted from blood, obtained at approximately week 52, from a patient treated with tofacitinib. The chain joins TRBV6-5 to TRBJ2-7; D perhaps matches TRBD1 (6 bases). The clonotype was recovered from a human donor with alopecia areata. CDR3 sequence reads: CASASGQYEQYF. CDR3 in DNA: TGTGCCAGCGCCTCGGGACAATACGAGCAGTACTTC.